The 30 T cell receptor beta chains listed next were all sequenced from one sample in a study of T cell repertoires in aging, cancer and after chemotherapy. TRB rearrangements spanning V, D and J were amplified using mixed TRB-A/B primers. TCRdb reprocessed the multiplex PCR reads with MiXCR, giving one entry per CDR3 protein. The sample lists about 11,000 distinct CDR3 sequences; 25% to 30% were seen once. Peripheral blood genomic DNA, not sorted cells or RNA, was the template. Sequences were obtained from blood. These receptors all stem from a human donor in good health.

By sample fraction, this clonotype is medium-sized (0.01 to 0.1%). This sequence joins TRBV12-3 or TRBV12-4 and TRBJ2-7; the match to TRBD1 covers 8 bases. Losses at the gene ends were 5 bases for V and 5 bases for J; bases not matched to a gene: 11. This CDR3 comprises 15 residues. CDR3 bases: TGTGCCAGCAGTCCCCCCGGACAGGGCGTCCACGAGCAGTACTTC. It yields the protein CASSPPGQGVHEQYF.

The chain joins TRBV6-5 to TRBJ2-5; a weak D match, TRBD2 (5 bases). The CDR3 is made up of 12 amino acids. Trimming cost V 0 bases and J 9 bases, with 8 bases left between them. From germline, CDR1 is MNHEY and CDR2 SVGAGI. The CDR3 is CASSYSEGSQYF. The CDR3 DNA reads as TGTGCCAGCAGTTACTCTGAGGGCTCCCAGTACTTC.

The chain uses TRBV12-3 or TRBV12-4 and TRBJ2-1; no clear D gene. Trimming removed 6 bases at V and 9 bases at J, with 15 bases between. The CDR3 is made up of 13 amino acids. The CDR3 DNA reads TGTGCCAGCAGCTTCGTTGTGGTCCCTGAGCAGTTCTTC. Its protein is CASSFVVVPEQFF.

The chain uses TRBV7-3 and TRBJ2-7, with D possibly matching TRBD1 (5 bases). The CDR3 runs to 15 residues. V gave up 2 bases and J gave up 2 bases, with 13 bases separating them. The V gene's germline CDR1 is SGHTA and CDR2 FQGTGA. The CDR3 protein is CASSLLPDKTYEQYF. The CDR3 DNA is TGTGCCAGCAGCTTATTGCCGGACAAGACCTACGAGCAGTACTTC.

The CDR3 is CASSLITSTDSPLHF. The CDR3 bases are TGTGCCAGCAGCCTCATCACCTCAACGGATTCACCCCTCCACTTT. The chain employs TRBV14 and TRBJ1-6; D call uncertain. This CDR3 comprises 15 residues. CDR1 and CDR2 (germline): SGHDN, FVKESK. The V and J ends lost 4 bases and 8 bases respectively, with 15 bases between them.

The chain couples TRBV7-9 to TRBJ2-7; D is tentatively TRBD1 or TRBD2 (5 bases each). Trimming took off 3 bases at V and 5 bases at J, with 11 bases between the two ends. The CDR3 has 13 residues. CDR1 and CDR2 (germline): SEHNR, FQNEAQ (reference sequence). The CDR3 DNA is TGTGCCAGCAGCTTTTATAGGGACCACGAGCAGTACTTC. It codes for CASSFYRDHEQYF.

By frequency in the sample, this clonotype is medium-sized. The chain recombines TRBV30 with TRBJ2-3; TRBD1 is a possible D gene (6 bases). Between the trimmed V and J ends, which lost 3 bases and 4 bases, there was a span of 11 bases. This CDR3 comprises 13 residues. CDR1 and CDR2 (germline): GTSNPN, SVGIG (reference sequence). The CDR3: CAWSHGQSDTQYF. In DNA, the CDR3 is TGTGCCTGGAGCCACGGACAGTCAGATACGCAGTATTTT.

This chain joins TRBV12-3 or TRBV12-4 and TRBJ2-3, with D maybe TRBD1 (5 bases). The CDR3 sequence is 17 residues long. V was shortened by 1 base and J by 1 base, with 15 bases between the two germline ends. The CDR3 DNA reads TGTGCCAGCAGTTTAGACCCCGACAGTCCACGCACAGATACGCAGTATTTT. The encoded protein is CASSLDPDSPRTDTQYF.

This chain connects TRBV7-9 to TRBJ2-5, with no clear D. The germline V gene has CDR1 SEHNR and CDR2 FQNEAQ (reference sequence). Trimming took off 0 bases at V and 5 bases at J, with 7 bases between the two ends. CDR3 length: 13 amino acids. The CDR3 here is CASSLAVIETQYF. The CDR3 nucleotides are TGTGCCAGCAGCTTAGCAGTTATTGAGACCCAGTACTTC.

The V gene is TRBV6-2 or TRBV6-3, the J gene TRBJ1-2; D gene unclear. V lost 3 bases, J lost 4 bases, and 9 bases lay in between. The germline V gene has CDR1 MNHEY and CDR2 SVGEGT. The CDR3 is 13 residues long. The CDR3 loop reads CASSYGQLYGYTF. The DNA for the CDR3 is TGTGCCAGCAGTTATGGTCAGCTCTATGGCTACACCTTC.

The chain combines TRBV28 with TRBJ1-5; a possible D gene is TRBD1 (5 bases). The CDR3 contains 11 residues. CDR1 and CDR2 (germline): MDHEN, SYDVKM. V was clipped by 5 bases and J by 10 bases, with 9 bases between them. This chain's CDR3 is CASSVGGPQHF. The CDR3 DNA reads as TGTGCCAGCAGTGTCGGGGGTCCCCAGCATTTT.

Only a few counts were recorded for this clonotype. The V call is TRBV5-1, the J call TRBJ1-6; D uncertain. V was shortened by 2 bases and J by 8 bases, with 11 bases between the two germline ends. This CDR3 has 14 residues. Germline CDR1 is SGHRS and CDR2 is YFSETQ. The CDR3 protein is CASSFVVGYSPLHF. The DNA of the CDR3 is TGCGCCAGCAGCTTCGTAGTGGGGTATTCACCCCTCCACTTT.

The V gene is TRBV27, the J gene TRBJ2-7; D gene uncertain. This CDR3 has 10 amino acids. Germline values: CDR1 MNHEY, CDR2 SMNVEV (reference sequence). Deletions cut 8 bases from V and 2 bases from J, with 4 bases between. The CDR3 sequence: CASGAYEQYF. The CDR3 DNA sequence: TGTGCCAGCGGGGCCTACGAGCAGTACTTC.

Points on this clonotype: It may be a read error: a sequence one base away is much more abundant. The V and J genes are TRBV20-1 and TRBJ1-6; D might be TRBD1 (6 bases). Germline V gene sequence: CDR1 DFQATT, CDR2 SNEGSKA (reference sequence). This CDR3 has 14 residues. CDR3 loop: CSAQNSGANLPLHF. CDR3 sequence (DNA): TGCAGTGCCCAAAATTCGGGGGCGAATTTACCCCTCCACTTT.

V usage is TRBV19 and J usage is TRBJ1-2, with 7 bases fitting TRBD1. CDR1 LNHDA and CDR2 SQIVND come from the germline V gene (reference sequence). The CDR3 runs 15 residues. V lost 5 bases, J lost 6 bases, and 12 bases stayed unmatched. CDR3 loop: CASSLRDPRGNGYTF. The CDR3 region has the DNA TGTGCCAGTAGTCTCCGGGACCCCAGGGGGAATGGCTACACCTTC.

On this clonotype itself: A much larger clone sits a single nucleotide away, making a read error possible. The CDR3 loop is CARGRNTEALF. For the CDR3, the DNA is TGTGCCAGAGGGCGGAACACTGAAGCTTTATTT. V gene TRBV6-5 combines with J gene TRBJ1-1; D gene unclear. Germline V CDR1 and CDR2: MNHEY, SVGAGI. This CDR3 region has 11 residues.

J is TRBJ2-1 and V is TRBV11-2, with D possibly matching TRBD1 (6 bases). Trimming stripped 5 bases from V and 9 bases from J, with 11 bases between. The germline V gene has CDR1 SGHAT and CDR2 FQNNGV. The CDR3 length is 12 residues. The CDR3 sequence: CASSITGSEQFF. CDR3 in DNA: TGTGCCAGCAGCATAACAGGGAGTGAGCAGTTCTTC.

The CDR3 region has the DNA TGCAGTGTCCCTACGGGGCAGGGCGATCAGCCCCAGCATTTT. This translates into CSVPTGQGDQPQHF. The chain uses TRBV20-1 and TRBJ1-5; tentatively, D is TRBD1 (5 bases). There are 14 residues in the CDR3. The V and J ends lost 7 bases and 5 bases respectively, with 18 bases between them. The germline V gene encodes CDR1 DFQATT and CDR2 SNEGSKA (reference sequence).

The rearrangement uses TRBV7-2 and TRBJ2-5, with D perhaps assigned TRBD1 or TRBD2 (5 bases each). Trimming removed 1 base at V and 3 bases at J, with 18 bases between. The CDR3 is 17 amino acids. The germline V gene encodes CDR1 SGHTA and CDR2 FQGNSA. The DNA of the CDR3 is TGTGCCAGCAGCTTAGGAGGCCGAGGGGCCCGAAAAGAGACCCAGTACTTC. This encodes CASSLGGRGARKETQYF.

The sample holds a few counts of this clonotype. The rearrangement links TRBV28 to TRBJ1-1; D possibly corresponds to TRBD1 (6 bases). The CDR3 extends over 15 amino acids. Germline CDR1 MDHEN, CDR2 SYDVKM. With 5 bases removed from V and 4 bases from J, the gap between germline ends came to 17 bases. Here the CDR3 DNA reads TGTGCCAGCAGTCCCCGGCGCCTCAGGGGCACTGAAGCTTTCTTT. As protein: CASSPRRLRGTEAFF.

The genes are TRBV6-1 and TRBJ2-1, with 12 bases matching TRBD1. CDR1 MNHNS and CDR2 SASEGT come from the germline V gene. V trimming: 5 bases; J trimming: 7 bases; junction bases outside the gene matches: 6. The CDR3 consists of 15 residues. In nucleotides, the CDR3 is TGTGCCAGCAGTTCCGGGACAGGGGGCGCGAATGAGCAGTTCTTC. It codes for CASSSGTGGANEQFF.

This clonotype was seen only a few times. The chain has TRBV29-1 and TRBJ2-3; the D is unclear. CDR3 length equals 14 residues. Trimming took off 4 bases at V and 6 bases at J, with 17 bases between the two ends. Germline CDR1 SQVTM, CDR2 ANQGSEA. CDR3 protein: CSVAPGQIWDTQYF. Written as DNA, the CDR3 is TGCAGCGTTGCTCCGGGCCAAATTTGGGATACGCAGTATTTT.

This clonotype has just a few counts. The chain combines TRBV7-2 with TRBJ2-7; D remains ambiguous. Germline V lookup: CDR1 SGHTA, CDR2 FQGNSA. Deletions cut 5 bases from V and 9 bases from J, with 17 bases between. The CDR3 spans 13 residues. The DNA of the CDR3 is TGTGCCAGCAGCGCCCCCGACCGAATTCTGCAGTACTTC. This gives the protein CASSAPDRILQYF. The variable domain in full, with the rest retrieved from reference TRBV7-2 and TRBJ2-7, is GAGVSQSPSNKVTEKGKDVELRCDPISGHTALYWYRQSLGQGLEFLIYFQGNSAPDKSGLPSDRFSAERTGGSVSTLTIQRTQQEDSAVYLCASSAPDRILQYFGPGTRLTVT.

Turning to this clonotype: Possible read error: a much larger clone is one base away. The J gene is TRBJ1-2, the V gene TRBV6-5, with D perhaps matching TRBD1 (5 bases). Trimming shortened V by 6 bases and J by 3 bases, and 14 bases separated the two germline ends. This CDR3 comprises 14 residues. The germline V gene encodes CDR1 MNHEY and CDR2 SVGAGI. CDR3 bases: TGTGCCAGCAGCCCGACAGCGTCTGACTATGGCTACACCTTC. It codes for CASSPTASDYGYTF.

This clonotype was detected a few times. The J gene is TRBJ1-3, the V gene TRBV6-2 or TRBV6-3, with TRBD1 identical over 7 bases. The CDR3 has 14 amino acids. CDR1 MNHEY and CDR2 SVGEGT come from the germline V gene. After removal of 5 bases from V and 9 bases from J, the junction contained 10 bases not matched to a gene. Here the CDR3 reads CASSVGGEFGTIYF. The CDR3 DNA reads TGTGCCAGCAGTGTAGGGGGCGAATTTGGCACCATATATTTT.

This clonotype was observed a single time. At one boundary the junction diverges from the germline segment, which might be a read error. CDR3 coding DNA: TGTGCCAGCAGCCAAGGGGGAGCGGGGGGATCTCCCGGGGAGCTGTTTTTT. Its translation is CASSQGGAGGSPGELFF. V is TRBV4-1 and J is TRBJ2-2; 9 bases are a match to TRBD2. CDR3 length: 17 amino acids. CDR1 and CDR2 from the germline V gene are MGHRA and YSYEKL.

The chain links TRBV6-1 to TRBJ2-1; a weak D match, TRBD2 (6 bases). There are 14 residues in the CDR3. Germline values: CDR1 MNHNS, CDR2 SASEGT. Trimming removed 8 bases from V and 12 bases from J, with 23 bases in between. CDR3 sequence (DNA): TGTGCCAGCGGGACGGGACTGACTGGGCTACGGCAGTTCTTC. It codes for CASGTGLTGLRQFF.

This clonotype qualifies as medium-sized. The chain joins TRBV20-1 to TRBJ2-7; D may correspond to TRBD1 or TRBD2 (5 bases each). Germline loops: CDR1 DFQATT, CDR2 SNEGSKA (reference sequence). This CDR3 comprises 14 residues. The V end was cut by 2 bases, the J end by 2 bases, with 13 bases between. The CDR3 spells CSARLRRGPYEQYF. Written as DNA, the CDR3 is TGCAGTGCTAGACTCAGAAGGGGACCCTACGAGCAGTACTTC.

CDR3 sequence (DNA): TGTGCCAGCAGTCGAACCAACAATGAGCAGTTCTTC. Its protein product is CASSRTNNEQFF. V is TRBV6-5 and J is TRBJ2-1; D is ambiguous. This CDR3 region has 12 residues. The V gene's germline CDR1 is MNHEY and CDR2 SVGAGI. V was trimmed by 5 bases and J by 5 bases, leaving 7 bases between them.

This clonotype was seen only a few times. The chain employs TRBV7-2 and TRBJ2-2; D is unresolved. The CDR3 sequence is 14 residues long. In germline, CDR1 is SGHTA, CDR2 FQGNSA. The V gene lost 4 bases and the J gene lost 8 bases, with 14 bases spanning the gap. DNA for the CDR3: TGTGCCAGCAGCTCGCACCGGCCCGGAGGGGAGCTGTTTTTT. Protein: CASSSHRPGGELFF.